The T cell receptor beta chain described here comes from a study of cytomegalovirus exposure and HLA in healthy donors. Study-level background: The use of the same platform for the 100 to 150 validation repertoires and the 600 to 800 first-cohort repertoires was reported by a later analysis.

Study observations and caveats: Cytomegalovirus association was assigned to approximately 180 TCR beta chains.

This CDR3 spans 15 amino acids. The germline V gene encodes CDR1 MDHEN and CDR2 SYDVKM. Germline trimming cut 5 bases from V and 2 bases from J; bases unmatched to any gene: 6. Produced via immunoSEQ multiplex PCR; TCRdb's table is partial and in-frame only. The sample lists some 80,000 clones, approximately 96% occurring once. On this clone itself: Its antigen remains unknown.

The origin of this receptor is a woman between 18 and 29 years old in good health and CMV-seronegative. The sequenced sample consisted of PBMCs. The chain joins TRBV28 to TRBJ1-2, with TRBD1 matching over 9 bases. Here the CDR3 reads CASSTGGLNNYGYTF. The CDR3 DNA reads TGTGCCAGCAGTACAGGGGGCTTAAACAACTATGGCTACACCTTC.